This TCR beta chain was sequenced in a study of identical twins. The germline CDR1 and CDR2 sequences are ENHRY and SYGVKD. The CDR3 is 14 residues long. V dropped 5 bases and J dropped 1 base, with 8 bases sitting between them. TCRdb used MiXCR to reprocess the 5' RACE reads, holding one entry per CDR3 protein. The sample has about 690,000 distinct CDR3 sequences; around 20% are singletons. The same data also contributed to another study, on T cells expressing NK-cell markers.

The J gene is TRBJ2-2, the V gene TRBV10-3; D remains unclear. Sequencing input: PBMCs. This receptor was taken from a woman aged 18-29 years in good health. In DNA, the CDR3 is TGTGCCATCAGTTTGGCGGAGAACACCGGGGAGCTGTTTTTT. Protein: CAISLAENTGELFF.